Below are 6 T cell receptor beta chains sequenced from a single sample in a study of T-cell memory formation after mild COVID-19. TCRdb passed the 5' RACE reads through MiXCR, listing each CDR3 protein once. The sample has more than 75,000 distinct CDR3 sequences, 11% to 15% seen once. The sequenced sample consisted of PBMCs or a T cell subset sorted from them (not recorded which). The receptors derive from an adult woman who had mild COVID-19 (a few samples of this study predate the infection). Cell type and time point are not known.

This clonotype was seen a handful of times. CDR3 bases: TGTGCCAGCAGCCAAGCCACAGGCTCTGGGGCCAACGTCCTGACTTTC. Its translation: CASSQATGSGANVLTF. V gene TRBV3-1 combines with J gene TRBJ2-6; D may be TRBD1 (5 bases). The CDR3 extends over 16 amino acids. In germline, CDR1 is LGHDT, CDR2 YNNKEL (reference sequence). The ends were cut back, 1 base at V and 0 bases at J, with 7 bases in the middle.

In its sample, this clonotype was seen a few times. V and J are TRBV4-1 and TRBJ2-7; D call uncertain. Germline CDR1 reads MGHRA; CDR2 reads YSYEKL. V gave up 4 bases and J gave up 4 bases, with 11 bases separating them. CDR3 length: 13 residues. The CDR3 bases are TGCGCCAGCAGCCTCGTCGTACGTTACGAGCAGTACTTC. Amino acids: CASSLVVRYEQYF.

The genes are TRBV7-9 and TRBJ2-7; D is perhaps TRBD1 or TRBD2 (5 bases each). CDR3 size: 14 residues. V was trimmed by 5 bases and J by 2 bases, leaving 13 bases between them. In germline, CDR1 is SEHNR, CDR2 FQNEAQ (reference sequence). For the CDR3, the DNA is TGTGCCAGCAGCACCGGGGCCGGGACCTACGAGCAGTACTTC. This gives the protein CASSTGAGTYEQYF. Full variable domain (missing parts from reference TRBV7-9 and TRBJ2-7): DTGVSQNPRHKITKRGQNVTFRCDPISEHNRLYWYRQTLGQGPEFLTYFQNEAQLEKSRLLSDRFSAERPKGSFSTLEIQRTEQGDSAMYLCASSTGAGTYEQYFGPGTRLTVT.

The V and J genes are TRBV15 and TRBJ2-1, with D possibly TRBD2 on 5 matching bases. This CDR3 region has 17 residues. The germline gives CDR1 LNHNV, CDR2 YYDKDF (reference sequence). Trimming cost V 3 bases and J 4 bases, with 19 bases left between them. The CDR3 region is CATSSRHGLGGYNEQFF. For the CDR3, the DNA is TGTGCCACCAGCAGCCGGCACGGGCTAGGCGGGTACAATGAGCAGTTCTTC.

V usage is TRBV12-3 or TRBV12-4 and J usage is TRBJ2-7; D may be TRBD1 (5 bases). The CDR3 loop spans 14 amino acids. V was shortened by 5 bases and J by 4 bases, with 15 bases between the two germline ends. The CDR3 DNA reads as TGTGCCAGCAGTCCCAAGGGGTGGGATTACGAGCAGTACTTC. It specifies CASSPKGWDYEQYF.

The chain joins TRBV2 to TRBJ2-1; 8 positions agree with TRBD2. The V segment lost 8 bases and the J segment 1 base; nucleotides outside the gene matches: 7. CDR1 is SNHLY and CDR2 is FYNNEI in the germline V gene. The CDR3 has 15 amino acids. This chain's CDR3 is CASPLRGGSYNEQFF. The CDR3 DNA is TGTGCCAGCCCCCTCCGGGGGGGGTCCTACAATGAGCAGTTCTTC.